This TCR beta chain was identified during a study of CD8 T cells in Susac syndrome. Random hexamers primed reverse transcription of about 0.5 to 1 ug RNA. It was immunoSEQ multiplex PCR that amplified TCR beta CDR3 across 54 Vbeta and 13 Jbeta. A single record per CDR3 protein comes from TCRdb applying MiXCR to the immunoSEQ multiplex PCR reads. The sample holds tens of thousands of distinct CDR3 sequences; over 95% are singletons and the top ten take 0.09% to 0.13%. The sequenced target, TCR beta, came from blood CD8+ and CD4+ T cells. The germline CDR1 and CDR2 sequences are SGHVS and FQNEAQ. Trimming removed 7 bases at V and 2 bases at J, with 14 bases between. The CDR3 has 14 residues.

The V gene is TRBV7-8, the J gene TRBJ2-5; D gene ambiguous. The sequencing sample was made of CD4+ T cells from PBMCs. The receptor comes from a human donor with multiple sclerosis. CDR3 loop: CASILTLGQETQYF. CDR3 nucleotide sequence: TGTGCCAGCATCCTCACGTTGGGTCAAGAGACCCAGTACTTC. The whole variable domain, filled in from reference TRBV7-8 and TRBJ2-5, reads GAGVSQSPRYKVAKRGQDVALRCDPISGHVSLFWYQQALGQGPEFLTYFQNEAQLDKSGLPSDRFFAERPEGSVSTLKIQRTQQEDSAVYLCASILTLGQETQYFGPGTRLLVL.